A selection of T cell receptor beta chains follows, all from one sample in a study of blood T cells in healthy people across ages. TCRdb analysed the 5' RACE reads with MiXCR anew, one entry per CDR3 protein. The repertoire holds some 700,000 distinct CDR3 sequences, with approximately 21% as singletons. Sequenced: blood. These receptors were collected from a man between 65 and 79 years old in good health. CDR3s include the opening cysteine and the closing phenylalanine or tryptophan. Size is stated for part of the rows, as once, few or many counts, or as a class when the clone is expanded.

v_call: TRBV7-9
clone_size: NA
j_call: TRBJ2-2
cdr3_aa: CASTTVGGELFF

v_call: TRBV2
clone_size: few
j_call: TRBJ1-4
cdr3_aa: CASSTGINEKLFF

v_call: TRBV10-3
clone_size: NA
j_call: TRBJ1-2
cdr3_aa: CAISDWSDANYGYTF

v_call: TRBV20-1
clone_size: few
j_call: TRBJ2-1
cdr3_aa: CSARDPPKQFF

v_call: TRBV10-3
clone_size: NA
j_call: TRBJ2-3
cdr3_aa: CAISPGRVGGSTDTQYF

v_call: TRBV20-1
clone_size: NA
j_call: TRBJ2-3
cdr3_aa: CSATASQGEGTGTQYF

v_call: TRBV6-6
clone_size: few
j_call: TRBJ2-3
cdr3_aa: CASSYQQSSDTQYF

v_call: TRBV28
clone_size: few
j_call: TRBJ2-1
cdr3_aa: CASRRTSGRKNEQFF

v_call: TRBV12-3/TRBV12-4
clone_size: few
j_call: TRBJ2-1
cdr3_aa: CASSLLAGLGEQFF

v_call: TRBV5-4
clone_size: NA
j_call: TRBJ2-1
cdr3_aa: CASSLVTHNEQFF

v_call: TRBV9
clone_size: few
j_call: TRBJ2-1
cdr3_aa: CASSPRPSGRRTYNEQFF

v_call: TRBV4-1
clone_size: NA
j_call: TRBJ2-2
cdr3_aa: CASSQDLGRSTGELFF

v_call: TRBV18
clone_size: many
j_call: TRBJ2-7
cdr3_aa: CASSTVGSPYEQYF

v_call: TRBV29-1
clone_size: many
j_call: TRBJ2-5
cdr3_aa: CSVRQGQETQYF

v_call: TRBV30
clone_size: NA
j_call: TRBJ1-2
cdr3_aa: CAWSPGGYGYTF

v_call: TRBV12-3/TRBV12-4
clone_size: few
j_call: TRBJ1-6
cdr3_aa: CASSLGQGISPLHF

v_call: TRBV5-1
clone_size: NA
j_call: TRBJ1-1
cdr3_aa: CASKLSRGTEAFF

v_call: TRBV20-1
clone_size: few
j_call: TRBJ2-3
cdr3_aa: CSAGGKVGKDTQYF

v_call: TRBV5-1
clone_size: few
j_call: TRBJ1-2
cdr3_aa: CASSLGGDPNYGYTF

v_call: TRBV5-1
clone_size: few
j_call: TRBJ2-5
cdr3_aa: CASSLGPTPETQYF

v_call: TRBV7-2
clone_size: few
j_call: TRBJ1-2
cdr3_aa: CASSQEGQGWRWGYTF

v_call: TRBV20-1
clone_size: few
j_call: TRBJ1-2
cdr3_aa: CSAREPIQANYGYTF

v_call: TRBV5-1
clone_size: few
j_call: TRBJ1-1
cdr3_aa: CASSLGGGSGIMNTEAFF

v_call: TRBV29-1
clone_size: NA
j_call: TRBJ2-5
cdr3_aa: CSVSGSETQYF

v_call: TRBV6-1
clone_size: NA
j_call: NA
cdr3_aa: CASSVRTGALYEQYF

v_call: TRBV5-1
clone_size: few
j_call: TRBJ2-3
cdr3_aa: CASSLSGSDTQYF

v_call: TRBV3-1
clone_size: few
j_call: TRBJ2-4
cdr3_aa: CASSENSGRPKNIQYF

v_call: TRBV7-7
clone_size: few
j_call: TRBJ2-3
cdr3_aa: CASSLGGQAGTQYF

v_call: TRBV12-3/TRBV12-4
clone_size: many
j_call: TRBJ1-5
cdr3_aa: CASSPQEARQPQHF

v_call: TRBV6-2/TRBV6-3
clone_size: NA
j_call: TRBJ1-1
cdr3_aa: CASIIGGGTPEAFF

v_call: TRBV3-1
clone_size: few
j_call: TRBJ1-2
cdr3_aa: CASSQGGGGKGYTF

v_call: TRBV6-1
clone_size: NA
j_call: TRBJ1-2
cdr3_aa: CASSVWGQQISGGYTF

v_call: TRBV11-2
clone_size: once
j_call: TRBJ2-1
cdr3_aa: CASSFSRTGSRLGDEQFF

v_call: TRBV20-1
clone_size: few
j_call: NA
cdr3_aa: CSAREQRSSYEQYF

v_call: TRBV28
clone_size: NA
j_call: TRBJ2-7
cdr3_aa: CASIAGGLGYEQYF

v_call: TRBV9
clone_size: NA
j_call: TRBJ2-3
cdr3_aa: CASSVTGSTDTQYF

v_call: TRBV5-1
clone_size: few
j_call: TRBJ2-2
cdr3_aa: CASSGVTSGTGELFF

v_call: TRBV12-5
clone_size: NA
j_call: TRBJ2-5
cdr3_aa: CASGTQFANQETQYF

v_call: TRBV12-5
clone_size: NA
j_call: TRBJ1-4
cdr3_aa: CASGLVLNREGEKLFF

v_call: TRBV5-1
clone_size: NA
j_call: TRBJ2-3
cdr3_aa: CASSWTSDTDTQYF

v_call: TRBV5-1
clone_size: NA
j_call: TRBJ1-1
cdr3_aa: CASSITQQGSTEAFF

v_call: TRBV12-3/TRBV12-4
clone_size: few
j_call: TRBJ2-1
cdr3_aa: CASPPTGGYNEQFF

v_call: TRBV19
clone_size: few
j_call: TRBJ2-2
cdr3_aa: CANRGQGAGGELFF

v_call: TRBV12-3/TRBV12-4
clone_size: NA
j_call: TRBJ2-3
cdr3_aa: CASSPGLAPSADMQYF

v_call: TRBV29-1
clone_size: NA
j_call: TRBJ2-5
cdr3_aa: CSVGVAGGPVTQYF

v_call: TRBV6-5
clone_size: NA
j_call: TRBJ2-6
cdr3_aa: CASGDRFSGANVLTF

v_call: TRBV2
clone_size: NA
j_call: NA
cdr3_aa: CASSLTSVTYEQYF

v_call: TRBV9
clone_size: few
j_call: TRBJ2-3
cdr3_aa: CASSEGQGRGDTQYF

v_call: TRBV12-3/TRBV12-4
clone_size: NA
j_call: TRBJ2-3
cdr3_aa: CASTFSGTQYF

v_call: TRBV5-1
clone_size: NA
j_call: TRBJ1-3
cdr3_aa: CASSLLGRTDGNTIYF

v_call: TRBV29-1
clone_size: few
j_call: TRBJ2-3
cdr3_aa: CSVGDHTDTQYF

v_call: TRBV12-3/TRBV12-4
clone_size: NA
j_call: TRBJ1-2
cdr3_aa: CASSYGLPTPSRGYTF